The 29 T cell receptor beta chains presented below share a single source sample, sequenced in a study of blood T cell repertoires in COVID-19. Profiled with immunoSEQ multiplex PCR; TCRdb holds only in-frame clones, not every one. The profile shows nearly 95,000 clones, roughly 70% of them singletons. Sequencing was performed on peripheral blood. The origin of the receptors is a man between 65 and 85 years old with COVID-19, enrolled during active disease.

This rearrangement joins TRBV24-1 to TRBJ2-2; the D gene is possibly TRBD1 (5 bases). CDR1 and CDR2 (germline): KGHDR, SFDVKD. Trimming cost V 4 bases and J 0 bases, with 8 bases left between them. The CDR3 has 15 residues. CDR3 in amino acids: CATSEQAANTGELFF. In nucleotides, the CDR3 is TGTGCCACCAGTGAACAGGCCGCGAACACCGGGGAGCTGTTTTTT.

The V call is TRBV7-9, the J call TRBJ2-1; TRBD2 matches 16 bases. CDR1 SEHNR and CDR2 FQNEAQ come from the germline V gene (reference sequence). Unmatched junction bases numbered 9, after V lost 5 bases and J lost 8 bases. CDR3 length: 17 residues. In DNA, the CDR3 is TGTGCCAGCAGCAAGGGACTAGCGGGAGGGTTGGGCCATGAGCAGTTCTTC. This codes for CASSKGLAGGLGHEQFF.

The DNA for the CDR3 is TGTGCCAGCAGCCCCCGACAGGGTGGGAATGAGCAGTTCTTC. Translating gives CASSPRQGGNEQFF. The chain recombines TRBV7-2 with TRBJ2-1; 7 nucleotides align to TRBD1. The CDR3 is made up of 14 amino acids. The V gene's germline CDR1 is SGHTA and CDR2 FQGNSA. With 5 bases clipped from V and 7 bases from J, the junction kept 8 bases outside the gene matches. Combining the CDR3 with reference TRBV7-2 and TRBJ2-1 gives the whole variable domain GAGVSQSPSNKVTEKGKDVELRCDPISGHTALYWYRQSLGQGLEFLIYFQGNSAPDKSGLPSDRFSAERTGGSVSTLTIQRTQQEDSAVYLCASSPRQGGNEQFFGPGTRLTVL.

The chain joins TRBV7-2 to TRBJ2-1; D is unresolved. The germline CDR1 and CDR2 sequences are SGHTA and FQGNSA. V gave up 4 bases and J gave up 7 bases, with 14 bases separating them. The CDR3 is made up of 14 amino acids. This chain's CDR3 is CASSSPTARNEQFF. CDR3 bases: TGTGCCAGCAGCTCCCCTACGGCTAGAAATGAGCAGTTCTTC.

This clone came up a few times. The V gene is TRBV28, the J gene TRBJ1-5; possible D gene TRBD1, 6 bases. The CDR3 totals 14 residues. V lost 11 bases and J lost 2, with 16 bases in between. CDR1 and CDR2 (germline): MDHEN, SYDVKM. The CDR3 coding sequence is TGTGCCGCCCAAAGGGGGATCGGCAATCAGCCCCAGCATTTT. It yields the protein CAAQRGIGNQPQHF.

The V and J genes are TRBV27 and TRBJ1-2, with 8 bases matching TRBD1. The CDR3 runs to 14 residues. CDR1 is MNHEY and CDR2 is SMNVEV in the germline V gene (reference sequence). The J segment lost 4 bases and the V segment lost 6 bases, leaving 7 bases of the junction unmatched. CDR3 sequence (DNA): TGTGCCAGCAGCCTCCAGGGGGCCCCCTATGGCTACACCTTC. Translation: CASSLQGAPYGYTF.

The CDR3 region is CASSFAGGPYNEQFF. The CDR3, as DNA: TGTGCCAGCAGCTTCGCGGGAGGGCCCTACAATGAGCAGTTCTTC. The rearrangement uses TRBV7-3 and TRBJ2-1, with TRBD2 matching 9 bases. With V trimmed by 3 bases and J by 2 bases, 2 bases remained unmatched. This CDR3 region has 15 residues. Germline-derived CDR1 and CDR2 are SGHTA and FQGTGA. The whole variable domain, filled in from reference TRBV7-3 and TRBJ2-1, reads GAGVSQTPSNKVTEKGKYVELRCDPISGHTALYWYRQSLGQGPEFLIYFQGTGAADDSGLPNDRFFAVRPEGSVSTLKIQRTERGDSAVYLCASSFAGGPYNEQFFGPGTRLTVL.

CDR3 protein: CASSWGLAGSSYNEQFF. The DNA for the CDR3 is TGTGCCAGCAGCTGGGGACTAGCGGGTAGCTCCTACAATGAGCAGTTCTTC. The V and J genes are TRBV7-2 and TRBJ2-1; 12 bases are a match to TRBD2. The CDR3 sequence is 17 residues long. The V gene end was trimmed by 4 bases and the J gene end by 0 bases; junction bases not matched to a gene: 4. Germline V gene sequence: CDR1 SGHTA, CDR2 FQGNSA.

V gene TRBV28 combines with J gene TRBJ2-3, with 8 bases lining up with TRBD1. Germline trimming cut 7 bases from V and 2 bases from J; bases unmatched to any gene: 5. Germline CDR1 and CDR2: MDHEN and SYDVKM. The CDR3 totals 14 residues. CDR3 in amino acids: CASTGTGYTDTQYF. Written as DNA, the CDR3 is TGTGCCAGCACAGGGACAGGCTACACAGATACGCAGTATTTT.

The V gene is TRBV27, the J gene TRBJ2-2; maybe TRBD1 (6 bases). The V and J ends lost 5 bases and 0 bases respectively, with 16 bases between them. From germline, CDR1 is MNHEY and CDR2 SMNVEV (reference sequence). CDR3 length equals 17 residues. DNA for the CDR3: TGTGCCAGCAGTCAATGGACAGCCTACCCGAACACCGGGGAGCTGTTTTTT. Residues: CASSQWTAYPNTGELFF.

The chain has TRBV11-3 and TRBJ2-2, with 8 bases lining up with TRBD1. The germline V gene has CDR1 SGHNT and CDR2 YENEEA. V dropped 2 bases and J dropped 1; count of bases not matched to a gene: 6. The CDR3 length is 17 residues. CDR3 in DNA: TGTGCCAGCAGCTTATCCCTCGGGACAGGGAACACCGGGGAGCTGTTTTTT. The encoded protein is CASSLSLGTGNTGELFF.

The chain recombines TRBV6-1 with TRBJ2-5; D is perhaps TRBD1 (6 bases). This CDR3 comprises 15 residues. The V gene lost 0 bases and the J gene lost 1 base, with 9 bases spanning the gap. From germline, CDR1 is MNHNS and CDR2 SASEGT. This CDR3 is CASSEAWTVQETQYF. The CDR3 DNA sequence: TGTGCCAGCAGTGAAGCCTGGACAGTCCAAGAGACCCAGTACTTC.

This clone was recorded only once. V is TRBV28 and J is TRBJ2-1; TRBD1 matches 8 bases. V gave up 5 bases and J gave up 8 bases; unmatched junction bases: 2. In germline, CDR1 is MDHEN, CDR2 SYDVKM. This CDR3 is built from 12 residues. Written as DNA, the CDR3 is TGTGCCAGCAGTCCAGGGGGCCATGAGCAGTTCTTC. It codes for CASSPGGHEQFF. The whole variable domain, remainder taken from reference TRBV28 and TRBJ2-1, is DVKVTQSSRYLVKRTGEKVFLECVQDMDHENMFWYRQDPGLGLRLIYFSYDVKMKEKGDIPEGYSVSREKKERFSLILESASTNQTSMYLCASSPGGHEQFFGPGTRLTVL.

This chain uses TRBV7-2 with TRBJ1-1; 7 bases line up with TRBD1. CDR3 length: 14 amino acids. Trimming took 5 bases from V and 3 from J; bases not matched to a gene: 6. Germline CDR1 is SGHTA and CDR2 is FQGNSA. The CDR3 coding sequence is TGTGCCAGCAGCCCCCGGACAGGAGACACTGAAGCTTTCTTT. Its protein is CASSPRTGDTEAFF.

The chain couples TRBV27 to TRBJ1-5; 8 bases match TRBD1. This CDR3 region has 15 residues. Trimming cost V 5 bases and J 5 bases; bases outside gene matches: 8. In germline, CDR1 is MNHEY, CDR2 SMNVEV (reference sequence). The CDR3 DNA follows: TGTGCCAGCAGTCCCCGGACAGGGACTCATCAGCCCCAGCATTTT. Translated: CASSPRTGTHQPQHF.

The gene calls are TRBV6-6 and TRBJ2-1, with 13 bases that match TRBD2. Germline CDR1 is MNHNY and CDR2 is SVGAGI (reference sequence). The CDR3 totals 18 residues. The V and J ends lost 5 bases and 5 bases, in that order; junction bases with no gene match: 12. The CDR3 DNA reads TGTGCCAGCAGTCGAACTAGCGGGAGGGCCAACAGGCACAATGAGCAGTTCTTC. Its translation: CASSRTSGRANRHNEQFF.

As DNA, the CDR3 is TGTGCCAGCAGCGTGAGGACCGGGACTAGCGGGACCGGGGAGCTGTTTTTT. This translates into CASSVRTGTSGTGELFF. V usage is TRBV9 and J usage is TRBJ2-2; 12 bases fit TRBD2. Germline-derived CDR1 and CDR2 are SGDLS and YYNGEE. The CDR3 sequence is 17 residues long. V gave up 2 bases and J gave up 5 bases; unmatched junction bases: 7.

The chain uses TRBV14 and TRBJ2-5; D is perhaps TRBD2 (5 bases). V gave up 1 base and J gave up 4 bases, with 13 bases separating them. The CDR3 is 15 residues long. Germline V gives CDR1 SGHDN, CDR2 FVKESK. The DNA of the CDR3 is TGTGCCAGCAGCCAAGGACTATTTTCGGGAGAGACCCAGTACTTC. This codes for CASSQGLFSGETQYF.

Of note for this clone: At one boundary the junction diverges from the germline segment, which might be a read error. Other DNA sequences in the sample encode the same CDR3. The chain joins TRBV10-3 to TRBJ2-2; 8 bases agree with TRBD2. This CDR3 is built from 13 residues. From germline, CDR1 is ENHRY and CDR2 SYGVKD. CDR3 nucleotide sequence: TGCGCCACCACCGGGGGGGCAGCGGGGGAGCTGTTTTTT. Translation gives CATTGGAAGELFF.

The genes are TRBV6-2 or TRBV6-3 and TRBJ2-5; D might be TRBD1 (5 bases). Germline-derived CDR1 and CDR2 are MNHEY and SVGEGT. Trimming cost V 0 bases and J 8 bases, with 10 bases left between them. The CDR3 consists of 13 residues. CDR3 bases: TGTGCCAGCAGTTACTCGACAGATTCAACCCAGTACTTC. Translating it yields CASSYSTDSTQYF.

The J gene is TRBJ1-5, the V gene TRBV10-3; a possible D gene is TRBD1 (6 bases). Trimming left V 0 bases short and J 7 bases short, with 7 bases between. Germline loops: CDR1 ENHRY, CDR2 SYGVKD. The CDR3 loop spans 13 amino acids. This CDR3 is CAISESGQQPQHF. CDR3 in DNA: TGTGCCATCAGTGAGTCTGGACAGCAGCCCCAGCATTTT.

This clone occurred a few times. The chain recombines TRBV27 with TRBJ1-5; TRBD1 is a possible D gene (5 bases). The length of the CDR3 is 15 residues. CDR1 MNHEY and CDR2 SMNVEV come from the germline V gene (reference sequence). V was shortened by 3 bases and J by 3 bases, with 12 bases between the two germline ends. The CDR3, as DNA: TGTGCCAGCAGTTTCCACGACAGAATCAATCAGCCCCAGCATTTT. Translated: CASSFHDRINQPQHF.

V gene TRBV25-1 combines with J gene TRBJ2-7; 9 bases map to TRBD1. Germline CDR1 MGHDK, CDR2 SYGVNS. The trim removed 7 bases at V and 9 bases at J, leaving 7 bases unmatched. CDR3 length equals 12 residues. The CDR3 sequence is CASTGTGYTQYF. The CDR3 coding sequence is TGTGCCAGCACCGGGACAGGGTACACGCAGTACTTC.

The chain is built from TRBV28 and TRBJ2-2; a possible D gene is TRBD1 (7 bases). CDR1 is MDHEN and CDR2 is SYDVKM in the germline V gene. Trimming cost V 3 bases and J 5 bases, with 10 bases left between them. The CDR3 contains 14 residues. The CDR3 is CASSFQGGTGELFF. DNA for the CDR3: TGTGCCAGCAGTTTTCAGGGGGGTACCGGGGAGCTGTTTTTT.

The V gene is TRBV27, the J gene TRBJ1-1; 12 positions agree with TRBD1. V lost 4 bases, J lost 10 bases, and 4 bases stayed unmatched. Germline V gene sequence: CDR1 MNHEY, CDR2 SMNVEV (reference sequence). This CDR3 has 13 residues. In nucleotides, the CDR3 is TGTGCCAGCAGTTCGGGGACAGGGGGCAGAGCTTTCTTT. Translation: CASSSGTGGRAFF.

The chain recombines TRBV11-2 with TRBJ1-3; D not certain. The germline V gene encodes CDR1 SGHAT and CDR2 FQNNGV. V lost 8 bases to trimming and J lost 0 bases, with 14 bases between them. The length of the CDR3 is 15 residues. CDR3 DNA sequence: TGTGCCAGCGCGAGGTCGAGAGGCTCTGGAAACACCATATATTTT. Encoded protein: CASARSRGSGNTIYF.

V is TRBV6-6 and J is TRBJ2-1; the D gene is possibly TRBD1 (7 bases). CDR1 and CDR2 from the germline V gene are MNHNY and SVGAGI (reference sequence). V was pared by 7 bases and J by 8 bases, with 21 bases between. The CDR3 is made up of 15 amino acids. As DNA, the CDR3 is TGTGCCAGCAATTTCAGGGCAGGGGGGTCGGATGAGCAGTTCTTC. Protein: CASNFRAGGSDEQFF.

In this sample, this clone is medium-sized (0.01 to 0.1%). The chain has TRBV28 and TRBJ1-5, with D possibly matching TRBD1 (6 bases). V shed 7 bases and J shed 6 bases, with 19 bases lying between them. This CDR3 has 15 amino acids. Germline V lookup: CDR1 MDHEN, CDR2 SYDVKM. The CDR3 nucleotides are TGTGCCAGCAAACAGGGTAAGGTTTCTGGTCAGCCCCAGCATTTT. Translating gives CASKQGKVSGQPQHF. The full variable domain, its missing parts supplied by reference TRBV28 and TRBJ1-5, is DVKVTQSSRYLVKRTGEKVFLECVQDMDHENMFWYRQDPGLGLRLIYFSYDVKMKEKGDIPEGYSVSREKKERFSLILESASTNQTSMYLCASKQGKVSGQPQHFGDGTRLSIL.

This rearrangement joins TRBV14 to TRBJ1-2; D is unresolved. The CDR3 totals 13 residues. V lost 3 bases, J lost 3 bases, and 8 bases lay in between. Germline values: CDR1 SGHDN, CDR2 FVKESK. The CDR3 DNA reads TGTGCCAGCAGCCAGGGCCCTTACTATGGCTACACCTTC. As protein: CASSQGPYYGYTF.